The rows below give T cell receptor beta chains drawn from one sample of a study of T cell repertoires in cytomegalovirus infection. TCRdb fed the reads into MiXCR, producing one record per CDR3 protein. The sample yields approximately 500,000 distinct CDR3 sequences, more than 20% seen once. Sequenced material: PBMCs. These TCRs come from a human donor in good health (CMV status not recorded). Some clones in this sample may be carry-over from other donors' samples. CDR3s include the opening cysteine and the closing phenylalanine or tryptophan. D genes are given only for firm matches. Expanded clones are given a class, and other clones once, few, many or no size at all.

D gene | J gene | clone size | V gene | CDR3 protein | CDR3 DNA
TRBD2 | TRBJ2-2 | NA | TRBV5-1 | CASSVRIAGDGELFF | TGCGCCAGCAGCGTAAGAATAGCGGGAGATGGGGAGCTGTTTTTT
NA | TRBJ1-1 | many | TRBV7-8 | CASSLGWAGEGILNTEAFF | TGTGCCAGCAGCTTAGGGTGGGCAGGGGAAGGGATCTTGAACACTGAAGCTTTCTTT
TRBD2 | TRBJ2-3 | NA | TRBV30 | CAWSVTWTSGTDTQYF | TGTGCCTGGAGTGTGACTTGGACTAGCGGCACAGATACGCAGTATTTT
NA | TRBJ1-4 | few | TRBV20-1 | CSARSLLTGLSTNEKLFF | TGCAGTGCTAGATCCCTCTTGACAGGATTGTCAACTAATGAAAAACTGTTTTTT
NA | TRBJ2-6 | NA | TRBV27 | CASSLLLSSGANVLTF | TGTGCCAGCAGTTTATTGCTCTCCTCTGGGGCCAACGTCCTGACTTTC
NA | TRBJ1-2 | few | TRBV5-4 | CASLEGNYGYTF | TGTGCCAGCCTTGAGGGAAACTATGGCTACACCTTC
TRBD2 | TRBJ2-2 | NA | TRBV19 | CASTISGSVTGELFF | TGTGCCAGTACCATTAGCGGGAGCGTCACCGGGGAGCTGTTTTTT
TRBD2 | TRBJ2-3 | NA | TRBV3-1 | CASSQDLWGTSAGTQYF | TGTGCCAGCAGCCAAGACCTCTGGGGGACTAGCGCGGGTACGCAGTATTTT
NA | TRBJ1-1 | NA | TRBV28 | CASTPPSSRPGAFF | TGTGCCAGTACTCCCCCATCGTCGCGTCCAGGGGCTTTCTTT
TRBD2 | TRBJ2-1 | few | TRBV11-3 | CASSLGGGRPYNEQFF | TGTGCCAGCAGCTTAGGAGGCGGGAGGCCCTACAATGAGCAGTTCTTC
NA | TRBJ2-4 | NA | TRBV28 | CASSPNGLAKNIQYF | TGTGCCAGCAGTCCGAATGGGCTAGCCAAAAACATTCAGTACTTC
NA | TRBJ1-1 | NA | TRBV12-3/TRBV12-4 | CASSSFVTEAFF | TGTGCCAGCAGTTCTTTTGTCACTGAAGCTTTCTTT
NA | TRBJ2-1 | NA | TRBV7-4 | CASSPRGVEYNEQFF | TGTGCCAGCAGCCCTCGAGGGGTGGAGTACAATGAGCAGTTCTTC
TRBD1 | TRBJ2-5 | NA | TRBV24-1 | CATSGEGGYETQYF | TGTGCCACCAGTGGTGAAGGGGGCTACGAGACCCAGTACTTC
NA | TRBJ2-1 | NA | TRBV20-1 | CSARDRDNSYNEQFF | TGCAGTGCTAGAGATCGGGACAACTCCTACAATGAGCAGTTCTTC
NA | TRBJ1-5 | few | TRBV4-1 | CASSPNRIEPQHF | TGCGCCAGCAGCCCGAACCGGATCGAGCCCCAGCATTTT
NA | TRBJ1-2 | NA | TRBV29-1 | CSVDGNGYNF | TGCAGCGTTGATGGGAATGGCTACAACTTC
NA | TRBJ2-1 | few | TRBV4-1 | CASSEPGGGSSYNEQFF | TGCGCCAGCAGCGAACCAGGGGGAGGGAGCTCCTACAATGAGCAGTTCTTC
NA | TRBJ2-7 | NA | TRBV20-1 | CSGAVLDLYEQYF | TGCAGTGGGGCCGTTTTGGATCTCTACGAGCAGTACTTC
TRBD2 | TRBJ2-3 | many | TRBV15 | CATSAASGSTDTQYF | TGTGCCACCAGCGCCGCGAGCGGGAGTACAGATACGCAGTATTTT
NA | TRBJ2-2 | many | TRBV7-2 | CASSLAIGSRLAKNTGELFF | TGTGCCAGCAGCTTAGCTATTGGGTCGCGGCTAGCGAAGAACACCGGGGAGCTGTTTTTT
NA | TRBJ1-5 | NA | TRBV6-2/TRBV6-3 | CASSRSDQPQHF | TGTGCCAGCAGTAGATCCGATCAGCCCCAGCATTTT
TRBD1 | TRBJ1-3 | NA | TRBV24-1 | CATSDQGQGRNTIYF | TGTGCCACCAGTGACCAGGGACAGGGAAGAAACACCATATATTTT
TRBD2 | TRBJ2-1 | many | TRBV11-2 | CASSHIAGGYDEQFF | TGTGCCAGCAGCCACATAGCGGGAGGCTACGATGAGCAGTTCTTC
NA | TRBJ2-3 | NA | TRBV6-2/TRBV6-3 | CASSPEGTDTQYF | TGTGCCAGCAGTCCCGAGGGTACAGATACGCAGTATTTT
NA | TRBJ1-1 | few | TRBV3-1 | CASSSAQGGEAFF | TGTGCCAGCAGCTCCGCACAGGGTGGTGAAGCTTTCTTT
NA | TRBJ1-4 | few | TRBV7-9 | CASSLLGGVEEKLFF | TGTGCCAGCAGCTTACTAGGTGGTGTTGAGGAAAAACTGTTTTTT
TRBD2 | TRBJ2-3 | NA | TRBV12-3/TRBV12-4 | CASSTGLAGVDTQYF | TGTGCCAGCAGTACCGGACTAGCGGGCGTAGATACGCAGTATTTT
NA | TRBJ1-1 | NA | TRBV19 | CASDLRGAGAEAFF | TGTGCCAGCGATCTCAGGGGAGCGGGCGCTGAAGCTTTCTTT
NA | TRBJ2-1 | many | TRBV11-3 | CASSSSSAEQFF | TGTGCCAGCAGCTCCTCCTCAGCTGAGCAGTTCTTC
NA | TRBJ1-1 | NA | TRBV25-1 | CASSDKLNTEAFF | TGTGCCAGCAGTGACAAGTTGAACACTGAAGCTTTCTTT